This T cell receptor (beta chain) was captured in a study of PD-L1 blockade in urothelial cancer. The V gene's germline CDR1 is SGHTA and CDR2 FQGTGA. Trimming cost V 5 bases and J 0 bases; bases outside gene matches: 7. There are 17 residues in the CDR3. As for time point: peripheral blood 6 weeks after treatment start. Assay used: immunoSEQ multiplex PCR; TCRdb lists only in-frame clones, some missing. Of under 30,000 clones detected, about 79% appear once; the ten largest clones hold approximately 3.3%. Sample: PBMCs, taken around atezolizumab (anti-PD-L1) treatment. This chain joins TRBV7-3 and TRBJ2-2; 9 bases map to TRBD2. This TCR was sampled from a man aged 65-85 years with urothelial cancer. The CDR3 reads CASSPNPSGANTGELFF. CDR3 coding DNA: TGTGCCAGCAGCCCCAACCCTAGCGGGGCGAACACCGGGGAGCTGTTTTTT.